The 10 T cell receptor beta chains reported below all come from one sample, sequenced in a study of immune evolution from preneoplasia to lung adenocarcinoma. Data came from immunoSEQ multiplex PCR; TCRdb stores just in-frame clones and leaves some out. This table has around 9,900 clones, around 90% appearing once. Source material: FFPE invasive lung adenocarcinoma tissue. The receptors shown here come from a person aged 70 to 79 with invasive lung adenocarcinoma. Some clones in this sample may be carry-over from other donors' samples.

This clone was seen more than once but under ten times. The chain couples TRBV28 to TRBJ2-5; 14 bases line up with TRBD2. Germline V gives CDR1 MDHEN, CDR2 SYDVKM. CDR3 length: 18 residues. After removal of 5 bases from V and 5 bases from J, the junction contained 13 bases not matched to a gene. The chain's CDR3 is CASSRNPGTSGGVETQYF. DNA for the CDR3: TGTGCCAGCAGTCGAAACCCCGGGACTAGCGGGGGAGTGGAGACCCAGTACTTC. The full variable domain, rest sourced from reference TRBV28 and TRBJ2-5, is DVKVTQSSRYLVKRTGEKVFLECVQDMDHENMFWYRQDPGLGLRLIYFSYDVKMKEKGDIPEGYSVSREKKERFSLILESASTNQTSMYLCASSRNPGTSGGVETQYFGPGTRLLVL.

J is TRBJ1-5 and V is TRBV19; D is unresolved. The CDR3 extends over 14 amino acids. V lost 5 bases, J lost 11 bases, and 19 bases lay in between. Germline CDR1 reads LNHDA; CDR2 reads SQIVND (reference sequence). The CDR3 bases are TGTGCCAGTAGTCCCCAGCCCAGCGTGGTGACCCAGCATTTT. Amino acids: CASSPQPSVVTQHF.

V usage is TRBV28 and J usage is TRBJ1-1; no reliable D call. V was cut by 10 bases and J by 0 bases, with 15 bases left in between. The length of the CDR3 is 14 residues. Germline CDR1 reads MDHEN; CDR2 reads SYDVKM. The CDR3 protein is CATSRDQVNTEAFF. The CDR3, as DNA: TGTGCCACTAGTCGTGATCAGGTGAACACTGAAGCTTTCTTT.

In nucleotides, the CDR3 is TGTGCCAGCAGCCAAGGGGACAGGGCCGAGCAGTACTTC. Protein sequence: CASSQGDRAEQYF. This chain joins TRBV5-4 and TRBJ2-7, with TRBD1 matching over 9 bases. V was clipped by 4 bases and J by 6 bases; unmatched bases: 5. The CDR3 contains 13 residues. Germline V lookup: CDR1 SGHNT, CDR2 YYREEE (reference sequence).

V is TRBV6-5 and J is TRBJ1-1; maybe TRBD1 (5 bases). The length of the CDR3 is 13 residues. Trimming shortened V by 6 bases and J by 9 bases, and 17 bases separated the two germline ends. Per germline, CDR1 MNHEY and CDR2 SVGAGI. This CDR3 is CASRKSGDWKAFF. DNA for the CDR3: TGTGCCAGCAGGAAGTCGGGGGATTGGAAAGCTTTCTTT.

The chain has TRBV28 and TRBJ1-2, with TRBD1 matching over 9 bases. The germline gives CDR1 MDHEN, CDR2 SYDVKM. J lost 8 bases, V lost 1 base, and 5 bases had no gene match. The CDR3 consists of 14 residues. CDR3 loop: CASSLFGQGNGYTF. The DNA of the CDR3 is TGTGCCAGCAGTTTATTCGGACAGGGGAACGGCTACACCTTC.

The chain joins TRBV7-2 to TRBJ2-7; a weak D match, TRBD2 (6 bases). Looked up from germline, CDR1 is SGHTA and CDR2 is FQGNSA. The CDR3 spans 12 residues. With 5 bases removed from V and 4 bases from J, the gap between germline ends came to 9 bases. The CDR3 loop reads CASSPGGYEQYF. As DNA, the CDR3 is TGTGCCAGCAGCCCCGGGGGTTACGAGCAGTACTTC.

The chain is built from TRBV7-9 and TRBJ2-5; 9 bases are a match to TRBD2. Germline trimming cut 0 bases from V and 5 bases from J; bases unmatched to any gene: 10. This CDR3 spans 17 amino acids. Germline-derived CDR1 and CDR2 are SEHNR and FQNEAQ (reference sequence). In DNA, the CDR3 is TGTGCCAGCAGCTTAGCGTCGGGTTTAGCGGGAGACGAGACCCAGTACTTC. Its protein product is CASSLASGLAGDETQYF.

The chain employs TRBV28 and TRBJ1-5; a weak D match, TRBD1 (5 bases). Trimming removed 6 bases at V and 7 bases at J, with 13 bases between. CDR3 length: 13 residues. Germline assignment: CDR1 MDHEN and CDR2 SYDVKM. The CDR3 reads CASRVGVGQPQHF. For the CDR3, the DNA is TGTGCCAGCAGGGTGGGGGTAGGCCAGCCCCAGCATTTT.

This clone was seen just once. The chain joins TRBV5-1 to TRBJ2-7; D is possibly TRBD1 or TRBD2 (7 bases each). Between the trimmed V and J ends, which lost 4 bases and 0 bases, there was a span of 14 bases. The CDR3 is 15 residues long. Per the germline V gene, CDR1 is SGHRS and CDR2 is YFSETQ. The CDR3 bases are TGCGCCAGCAGCGCGGGGGCAGGGGGCTCCTACGAGCAGTACTTC. This gives the protein CASSAGAGGSYEQYF.